A few counts support the clone carrying this T cell receptor (beta chain). Antigen: not known. KT2, a clone with a known TCR, was spiked into unfractionated PBMC. A range of KT2-to-PBMC ratios was made using fixed PBMC numbers. Germline V gene lookup returns CDR1 SGHVS and CDR2 FQNEAQ. The CDR3 contains 14 residues. V was clipped by 5 bases and J by 5 bases, with 13 bases between them. A single-stranded UMI oligo with SP2 sequence was ligated to cDNA 3' ends. First-round PCR used approximately 4 cycles and beta primers RC1.1 and RC1.2 covering TRBC1 and TRBC2. TCR alpha and beta chains were handled separately starting at the second PCR. TCRdb re-derived calls from the UMI-ligation and nested PCR reads in MiXCR, one entry per CDR3 protein. Of around 30,000 distinct CDR3 sequences listed, over 9% are singletons. This sample is part of a study of quantifying T cell responses using KT2 cells. Study in general: RNA was reverse transcribed with TCR alpha and beta constant-region primers.

Findings and caveats of the study: KT2 clone alpha and beta sequence counts scaled linearly with input KT2 cell number.

Sequencing used PBMCs spiked with cells of the T cell clone KT2. The source is a human donor. The rearrangement joins TRBV7-8 to TRBJ2-1; TRBD1 is a possible D gene (5 bases). The CDR3 loop reads CASSPPTVDNEQFF. DNA of the CDR3: TGTGCCAGCAGCCCACCGACAGTCGACAATGAGCAGTTCTTC.